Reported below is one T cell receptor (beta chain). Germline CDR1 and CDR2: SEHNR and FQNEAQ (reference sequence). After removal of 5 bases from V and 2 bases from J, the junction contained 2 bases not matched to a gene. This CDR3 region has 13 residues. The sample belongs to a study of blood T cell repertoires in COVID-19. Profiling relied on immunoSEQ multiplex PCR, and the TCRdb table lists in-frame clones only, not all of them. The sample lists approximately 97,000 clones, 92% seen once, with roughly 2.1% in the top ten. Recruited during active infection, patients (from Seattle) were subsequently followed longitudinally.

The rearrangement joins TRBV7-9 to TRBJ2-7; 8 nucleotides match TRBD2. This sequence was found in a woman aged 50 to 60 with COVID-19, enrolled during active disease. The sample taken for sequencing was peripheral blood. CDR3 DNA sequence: TGTGCCAGCAGCCGGGGGGGAGCCTACGAGCAGTACTTC. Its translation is CASSRGGAYEQYF.